This is a list of T cell receptor beta chains from one sample in a study of cytomegalovirus exposure and HLA in healthy donors. TCRdb's table, derived via immunoSEQ multiplex PCR, lists solely in-frame clones and lacks some. This table holds about 150,000 clones, around 84% found once. Input material: PBMCs. The source of these receptors is a man aged 35-49 years in good health and CMV-seropositive. Each CDR3 is given with its conserved first and last residue. D genes are given only for firm matches. The listing skips clone size in some rows; elsewhere it reads once, few, many or a size class.

v_call	j_call	clone_size	d_call	cdr3_nt	cdr3_aa
TRBV6-5	TRBJ1-2	few	TRBD1	TGTGCCAGCAGTTACTCGGACAGGCCCGACTATGGCTACACCTTC	CASSYSDRPDYGYTF
TRBV27	TRBJ2-2	-	TRBD1	TGTGCCAGCAGTTTGGAGAACAGGGGGCGCACCGGGGAGCTGTTTTTT	CASSLENRGRTGELFF
TRBV2	TRBJ2-4	-	-	TGTGCCATCTCGGAGGAGGGAGGTGCCAAAAACATTCAGTACTTC	CAISEEGGAKNIQYF
TRBV25-1	TRBJ1-5	-	TRBD1	TGTGCCAGCAGTGCGCCAGGGGGCCCTAATCAGCCCCAGCATTTT	CASSAPGGPNQPQHF
TRBV5-4	TRBJ2-3	-	-	TGTGCCAGCAGCCTTAGTGGAGATACGCAGTATTTT	CASSLSGDTQYF
TRBV2	TRBJ1-5	-	-	TGTGCCAGCAGTGAATATAGGGAGAGGCAGCCCCAGCATTTT	CASSEYRERQPQHF
TRBV19	TRBJ1-2	-	TRBD1	TGTGCCAGTAGTATCGGGACAGCCGAGTATGGCTACACCTTC	CASSIGTAEYGYTF
TRBV7-2	TRBJ2-3	-	TRBD2	TGTGCCAGCAGCTCCCGCCGGGGCTCGGGAGGGGATACGCAGTATTTT	CASSSRRGSGGDTQYF
TRBV7-2	TRBJ2-7	-	-	TGTGCCAGCAGCTCAGGTCTCCAATACGAGCAGTACTTC	CASSSGLQYEQYF
TRBV7-9	TRBJ1-2	-	TRBD1	TGTTCCAGCAGCTTAGGACAGGGAGATAACTATGGCTACACCTTC	CSSSLGQGDNYGYTF
TRBV2	TRBJ2-4	-	TRBD2	TGTGCCAGCAGTGACCTGGAGACTAGCGGGGGGAACATTCAGTACTTC	CASSDLETSGGNIQYF
TRBV28	TRBJ2-7	-	-	TGTGCCAGCAGTCAGGCAAGCGATGGGGCCCACGAGCAGTACTTC	CASSQASDGAHEQYF
TRBV10-2	TRBJ2-1	-	TRBD2	TGCGCCAGCAATGGCAGGGCCAGACTAGCGGGAGCCTACAATGAGCAGTTCTTC	CASNGRARLAGAYNEQFF
TRBV4-1	TRBJ1-1	few	TRBD1	TGCGCCAGCAGCCAAGATTCGGGACAGGCGAACACTGAAGCTTTCTTT	CASSQDSGQANTEAFF
TRBV5-4	TRBJ2-1	-	TRBD2	TGTGCCAGCAGCCGGACTAGCGAAATCGAAATGCATGAGCAGTTCTTC	CASSRTSEIEMHEQFF
TRBV5-4	TRBJ2-2	-	-	TGTGCCAGCAGCTTGATCCGCGAGAACACCGGGGAGCTGTTTTTT	CASSLIRENTGELFF
TRBV6-1	TRBJ1-5	-	TRBD1	TGTGCCAGCAGGGAACCGGGACAGATTTATAGCAATCAGCCCCAGCATTTT	CASREPGQIYSNQPQHF
TRBV9	TRBJ1-2	-	-	TGTGCCAGTTCCAGTGGAGCTAACTATGGCTACACCTTC	CASSSGANYGYTF
TRBV30	TRBJ1-1	-	-	TGTGCCTCTAACCGGGACTCCGCGTTTACGGCTTTCTTT	CASNRDSAFTAFF
TRBV2	TRBJ2-7	-	TRBD2	TGTGCCAGCATATCCGAGGTAGCGGGAGTGTTTGGGTACGAGCAGTACTTC	CASISEVAGVFGYEQYF
TRBV5-6	TRBJ1-3	-	TRBD1	TGTGCCAGCAGCTTGGTAGCCGGGACAGTGTCTGGGAGCACCATATATTTT	CASSLVAGTVSGSTIYF
TRBV15	TRBJ2-1	-	TRBD1	TGTGCCACCAGCAGCCGAGGGGGCGAGGGGTTCAATGAGCAGTTCTTC	CATSSRGGEGFNEQFF
TRBV7-6	TRBJ1-3	-	-	TGTGCCAGCAGCTCAGGGCCTGGAAACACCATATATTTT	CASSSGPGNTIYF
TRBV19	TRBJ1-5	-	TRBD1	TGTGCCAGTAGTGTGGACAGGCGGTGGTCCCAGCATTTT	CASSVDRRWSQHF
TRBV4-1	TRBJ2-7	-	-	TGCGCCAGCAGCCAAGCAACAGGGCAGTCCTACGAGCAGTACTTC	CASSQATGQSYEQYF
TRBV30	TRBJ2-1	-	-	TGTGCCTGGAGTGGCGGGGGCTTCGATGAGCAGTTCTTC	CAWSGGGFDEQFF
TRBV4-2	TRBJ1-3	-	TRBD1	TGTGCCAGCAGCCCCCCGGGACAGTACTCTGGAAACACCATATATTTT	CASSPPGQYSGNTIYF
TRBV29-1	TRBJ1-1	-	-	TGCAGCTCCGACATCACTCGGAACACTGAAGCTTTCTTT	CSSDITRNTEAFF
TRBV7-6	TRBJ2-5	-	TRBD1	TGTGCCAGCAGCTTGACAGGGGGGTACCAAGAGACCCAGTACTTC	CASSLTGGYQETQYF
TRBV30	TRBJ1-1	-	TRBD1	TGTGCCTGGACCAACAGGGGGCTGGACACTGAAGCTTTCTTT	CAWTNRGLDTEAFF
TRBV5-1	TRBJ2-2	-	TRBD2	TGCGCCAGCAGCTTCGCCCCACTAGCGGACAACACCGGGGAGCTGTTTTTT	CASSFAPLADNTGELFF
TRBV9	TRBJ2-1	-	TRBD2	TGTGCCAGCAGCGTAGAAGTTAGCGGGAGGGGGAGTGAGCAGTTCTTC	CASSVEVSGRGSEQFF
TRBV7-8	TRBJ2-5	-	-	TGTGCCCCCAGGGGGGCGCAAGAGACCCAGTACTTC	CAPRGAQETQYF
TRBV28	TRBJ2-7	once	TRBD1	TGTGCCAGCAGTTCCTCAGACAGGGGAAAAGGGTGGGGGCAGTACTTC	CASSSSDRGKGWGQYF
TRBV9	TRBJ2-5	-	-	TGTGCCAGCAGCGTATCCGAAGAGACCCAGTACTTC	CASSVSEETQYF
TRBV28	TRBJ2-2	once	TRBD2	TGTGCCAGCAGTTTGGGTCGAAGCTGGGGGGGATGGAACGGGGAGCTGTTTTTT	CASSLGRSWGGWNGELFF
TRBV6-5	TRBJ1-3	-	-	TGTGCCAGCAGCAGAGGGGCCCGGCGGGGGAACACCATATATTTT	CASSRGARRGNTIYF
TRBV5-1	TRBJ1-4	-	TRBD1	TGCGCCAGCAGCGCCTGGACAGGGGGCCCGGCGGGCCGCCGAGAAAAACTGTTTTTT	CASSAWTGGPAGRREKLFF
TRBV7-3	TRBJ2-5	-	-	TGTGCCAGTAGCTTATCCCTTAAAGAGACCCAGTACTTC	CASSLSLKETQYF
TRBV19	TRBJ2-7	-	TRBD1	TGTGCCAGTAGTATCCGGGACAGCCAATACGAGCAGTACTTC	CASSIRDSQYEQYF
TRBV15	TRBJ2-1	-	TRBD2	TGTGCCACCAGCAGAGCGGGAGGGGGCAATGAGCAGTTCTTC	CATSRAGGGNEQFF
TRBV7-9	TRBJ2-7	-	-	TGTGCCAGCAGCGCCGGCGAGGGGGAGAAGCGCGAGCAGTACTTC	CASSAGEGEKREQYF
TRBV29-1	TRBJ1-2	-	TRBD1	TGCAGCCCAAGACAGGGGGCAAACTATGGCTACACCTTC	CSPRQGANYGYTF
TRBV11-1	TRBJ1-2	-	-	TGTGCCAGCAGCTTTGGCAGGGTACCTAACTATGGCTACACCTTC	CASSFGRVPNYGYTF
TRBV4-1	TRBJ2-1	-	-	TGCGCCAGCAGCCCTAGGACAGTGCCTAAGAGTTACAATGAGCAGTTCTTC	CASSPRTVPKSYNEQFF
TRBV15	TRBJ2-7	-	-	TGTGCCACCAGCAGAGATCTGGCGGATTCCTACGAGCAGTACTTC	CATSRDLADSYEQYF
TRBV9	TRBJ2-7	-	TRBD2	TGTGCCAGCAGCGTAGATCCAGCGGGAATCTACGAGCAGTACTTC	CASSVDPAGIYEQYF
TRBV27	TRBJ2-7	-	TRBD1	TGTGCCAGCAGTTTATTTGGCCGGGACAGCTCCTACGAGCAGTACTTC	CASSLFGRDSSYEQYF
TRBV28	TRBJ1-4	-	-	TGTGCCAGCAGTTTTCAGGGTTTTGAAAAACTGTTTTTT	CASSFQGFEKLFF
TRBV18	TRBJ2-7	-	-	TGTGCCAGCTCACCCCCTGAGGGATATCAGCAGTACTTC	CASSPPEGYQQYF
TRBV5-8	TRBJ1-2	once	-	TGTGCCAGCAGCATTGGGACAACTCTCTGGGGCTATGGCTACACCTTC	CASSIGTTLWGYGYTF
TRBV19	TRBJ1-1	-	-	TGTGCCAGTAGTATATCGGTGGACAGCGCTTTGAACACTGAAGCTTTCTTT	CASSISVDSALNTEAFF